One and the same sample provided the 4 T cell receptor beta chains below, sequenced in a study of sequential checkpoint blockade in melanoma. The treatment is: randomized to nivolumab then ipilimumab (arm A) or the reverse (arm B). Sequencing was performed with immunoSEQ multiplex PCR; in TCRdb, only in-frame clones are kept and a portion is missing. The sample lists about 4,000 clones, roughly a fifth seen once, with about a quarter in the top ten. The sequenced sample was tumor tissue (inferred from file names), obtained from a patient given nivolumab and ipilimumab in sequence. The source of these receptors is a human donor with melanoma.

CDR3 DNA: TGTGCCTGGAGTGTAGGAGTCAATCAGCCCCAGCATTTT. Its translation is CAWSVGVNQPQHF. The gene calls are TRBV30 and TRBJ1-5; unclear D gene. This CDR3 spans 13 amino acids. Per germline, CDR1 GTSNPN and CDR2 SVGIG (reference sequence). Deletions cut 0 bases from V and 3 bases from J, with 6 bases between.

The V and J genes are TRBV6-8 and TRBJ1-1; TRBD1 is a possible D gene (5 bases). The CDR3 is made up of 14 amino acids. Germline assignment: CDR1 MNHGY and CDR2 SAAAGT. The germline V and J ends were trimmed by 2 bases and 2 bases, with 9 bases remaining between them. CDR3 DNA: TGTGCCAGCAGTTACGCGGACACTAACACTGAAGCTTTCTTT. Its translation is CASSYADTNTEAFF.

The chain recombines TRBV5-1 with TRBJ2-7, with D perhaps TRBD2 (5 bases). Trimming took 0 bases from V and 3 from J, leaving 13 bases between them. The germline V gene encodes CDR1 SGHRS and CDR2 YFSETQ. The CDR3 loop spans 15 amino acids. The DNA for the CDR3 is TGCGCCAGCAGCTTGGGGACTGGGGTTATCTACGAGCAGTACTTC. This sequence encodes CASSLGTGVIYEQYF.

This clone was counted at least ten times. CDR3 DNA sequence: TGCGCCAGCAGCCAAGTAGGAGGGGGCAGGACTGGGGCCAACGTCCTGACTTTC. It yields the protein CASSQVGGGRTGANVLTF. The chain is built from TRBV4-1 and TRBJ2-6; maybe TRBD1 (7 bases). Trimming removed 1 base at V and 2 bases at J, with 15 bases between. The germline V gene encodes CDR1 MGHRA and CDR2 YSYEKL. This CDR3 comprises 18 residues.